These T cell receptor beta chains were read from a single sample in a study of identical twins. Each CDR3 protein is one row after TCRdb ran MiXCR on the 5' RACE reads. The table shows fewer than 900,000 distinct CDR3 sequences, with roughly 18% occurring only once. These sequences were also reported in another study, on T cells expressing NK-cell markers.

Material: PBMCs. The source is a woman between 18 and 29 years old in good health. CDR3s include the opening cysteine and the closing phenylalanine or tryptophan. The D gene is left open where the match is weak. The size of a clone is reported for some rows only, either as once, few or many, or as a class for expanded clones.

clone size: few
V gene: TRBV5-6
J gene: TRBJ2-3
D gene: NA
CDR3 protein: CASSLVPGTTPGGQYF
CDR3 DNA: TGTGCCAGCAGCTTGGTACCGGGTACGACACCGGGTGGGCAGTATTTT

clone size: few
V gene: TRBV7-9
J gene: TRBJ1-1
D gene: TRBD1
CDR3 protein: CASSVSGTGQSEAFF
CDR3 DNA: TGTGCCAGCAGCGTCTCAGGGACAGGGCAGTCTGAAGCTTTCTTT

clone size: NA
V gene: TRBV6-5
J gene: TRBJ1-1
D gene: NA
CDR3 protein: CASSYETNRANTEAFF
CDR3 DNA: TGTGCCAGCAGTTACGAGACTAATAGGGCGAACACTGAAGCTTTCTTT

clone size: NA
V gene: TRBV20-1
J gene: TRBJ1-3
D gene: NA
CDR3 protein: CSARVQGSLYSGNTIYF
CDR3 DNA: TGCAGTGCTAGGGTCCAGGGCAGCTTGTACTCTGGAAACACCATATATTTT

clone size: few
V gene: TRBV19
J gene: TRBJ1-1
D gene: TRBD1
CDR3 protein: CASSNRGTEAFF
CDR3 DNA: TGTGCCAGTAGCAACAGGGGGACTGAAGCTTTCTTT

clone size: few
V gene: TRBV6-4
J gene: TRBJ1-2
D gene: TRBD1
CDR3 protein: CASRRDRGTNYGYTF
CDR3 DNA: TGTGCCAGCAGACGAGACAGGGGAACTAACTATGGCTACACCTTC

clone size: few
V gene: TRBV6-5
J gene: TRBJ1-4
D gene: TRBD1
CDR3 protein: CASSYSGQGADEKLFF
CDR3 DNA: TGTGCCAGCAGTTACTCCGGACAGGGGGCTGATGAAAAACTGTTTTTT

clone size: NA
V gene: TRBV27
J gene: TRBJ2-1
D gene: NA
CDR3 protein: CASSPRDLGDQFF
CDR3 DNA: TGTGCCAGCAGTCCCCGGGACTTAGGAGACCAGTTCTTC

clone size: few
V gene: TRBV5-1
J gene: TRBJ1-1
D gene: NA
CDR3 protein: CASNIGGRKDTEAFF
CDR3 DNA: TGCGCCAGCAATATAGGGGGGCGGAAGGACACTGAAGCTTTCTTT

clone size: few
V gene: TRBV7-9
J gene: TRBJ1-4
D gene: NA
CDR3 protein: CASSLSGRGDEKLFF
CDR3 DNA: TGTGCCAGCAGCTTAAGTGGCAGGGGAGATGAAAAACTGTTTTTT

clone size: few
V gene: TRBV12-3/TRBV12-4
J gene: TRBJ1-2
D gene: NA
CDR3 protein: CASSLRGVGASPFLDGYTF
CDR3 DNA: TGTGCCAGCAGTTTAAGAGGGGTTGGGGCGAGCCCCTTCTTAGATGGCTACACCTTC

clone size: NA
V gene: TRBV5-1
J gene: TRBJ2-3
D gene: NA
CDR3 protein: CASSSSVVGTDTQYF
CDR3 DNA: TGCGCCAGCAGCTCATCGGTAGTAGGGACAGATACGCAGTATTTT

clone size: NA
V gene: TRBV7-3
J gene: TRBJ2-1
D gene: NA
CDR3 protein: CASSTSDSYNEQFF
CDR3 DNA: TGTGCCAGCAGTACCTCGGACTCCTACAATGAGCAGTTCTTC

clone size: few
V gene: TRBV6-5
J gene: TRBJ2-1
D gene: NA
CDR3 protein: CAVRGLESEQFF
CDR3 DNA: TGTGCCGTCCGTGGGCTCGAAAGTGAGCAGTTCTTC

clone size: NA
V gene: TRBV3-1
J gene: TRBJ1-2
D gene: TRBD1
CDR3 protein: CASSQEWTGGYGYTF
CDR3 DNA: TGTGCCAGCAGCCAAGAGTGGACAGGGGGCTATGGCTACACCTTC

clone size: few
V gene: TRBV10-3
J gene: TRBJ1-5
D gene: NA
CDR3 protein: CAISLGGSNQPQHF
CDR3 DNA: TGTGCCATCAGTTTGGGGGGCAGCAATCAGCCCCAGCATTTT

clone size: NA
V gene: TRBV7-9
J gene: TRBJ1-5
D gene: NA
CDR3 protein: CASSLWGEGGNQPQHF
CDR3 DNA: TGTGCCAGCAGCTTATGGGGAGAGGGCGGCAATCAGCCCCAGCATTTT

clone size: few
V gene: TRBV5-6
J gene: TRBJ2-3
D gene: NA
CDR3 protein: CASSFDPLTTDTQYF
CDR3 DNA: TGTGCCAGCAGCTTCGACCCACTTACCACAGATACGCAGTATTTT

clone size: NA
V gene: TRBV4-2
J gene: TRBJ2-1
D gene: TRBD2
CDR3 protein: CASSQESSGRWNEQFF
CDR3 DNA: TGTGCCAGCAGCCAAGAGTCTAGCGGGAGATGGAATGAGCAGTTCTTC

clone size: NA
V gene: TRBV20-1
J gene: TRBJ2-3
D gene: NA
CDR3 protein: CSAPWRGDTQYF
CDR3 DNA: TGCAGTGCTCCTTGGAGGGGAGATACGCAGTATTTT

clone size: NA
V gene: TRBV20-1
J gene: TRBJ2-2
D gene: NA
CDR3 protein: CSATIQAGELFF
CDR3 DNA: TGCAGTGCCACCATCCAGGCCGGGGAGCTGTTTTTT

clone size: few
V gene: TRBV12-5
J gene: TRBJ2-7
D gene: NA
CDR3 protein: CASGLVFYEQYF
CDR3 DNA: TGTGCTAGTGGTTTGGTATTTTACGAGCAGTACTTC

clone size: NA
V gene: TRBV28
J gene: TRBJ2-1
D gene: TRBD2
CDR3 protein: CASSLGSGGFGYNEQFF
CDR3 DNA: TGTGCCAGCAGTTTAGGGTCGGGAGGGTTCGGATACAATGAGCAGTTCTTC

clone size: NA
V gene: TRBV2
J gene: TRBJ2-1
D gene: NA
CDR3 protein: CASSGDLINEQFF
CDR3 DNA: TGTGCCAGCAGTGGAGACCTGATCAATGAGCAGTTCTTC

clone size: few
V gene: TRBV2
J gene: TRBJ2-7
D gene: NA
CDR3 protein: CASSGGTHGLAQYF
CDR3 DNA: TGTGCCAGCAGTGGGGGGACCCACGGCCTCGCGCAGTACTTC

clone size: few
V gene: TRBV20-1
J gene: TRBJ2-7
D gene: TRBD2
CDR3 protein: CSALFVSGGLYEQYF
CDR3 DNA: TGCAGTGCTCTGTTCGTGAGCGGGGGTTTATACGAGCAGTACTTC

clone size: NA
V gene: TRBV20-1
J gene: TRBJ2-7
D gene: NA
CDR3 protein: CSARPGDFSSYEQYF
CDR3 DNA: TGCAGTGCTAGACCTGGGGACTTTTCCTCCTACGAGCAGTACTTC

clone size: many
V gene: TRBV6-4
J gene: TRBJ2-2
D gene: NA
CDR3 protein: CASSGSGTGELFF
CDR3 DNA: TGTGCCAGCAGTGGCAGTGGCACCGGGGAGCTGTTTTTT

clone size: NA
V gene: TRBV11-2
J gene: TRBJ2-1
D gene: NA
CDR3 protein: CASSPGRLKTSYNEQFF
CDR3 DNA: TGTGCCAGCAGCCCCGGCAGACTCAAGACTTCCTACAATGAGCAGTTCTTC

clone size: many
V gene: TRBV20-1
J gene: TRBJ2-7
D gene: NA
CDR3 protein: CSALRYRIDEQYF
CDR3 DNA: TGCAGTGCTCTACGCTACCGAATCGACGAGCAGTACTTC

clone size: NA
V gene: TRBV5-6
J gene: TRBJ1-4
D gene: NA
CDR3 protein: CASSLGQFNEKLFF
CDR3 DNA: TGTGCCAGCAGCTTGGGTCAGTTTAATGAAAAACTGTTTTTT

clone size: NA
V gene: TRBV27
J gene: TRBJ2-1
D gene: NA
CDR3 protein: CASSFLPYIRVNNEQFF
CDR3 DNA: TGTGCCAGCAGTTTTTTGCCCTATATCAGGGTAAACAATGAGCAGTTCTTC

clone size: NA
V gene: TRBV20-1
J gene: TRBJ2-5
D gene: TRBD2
CDR3 protein: CSAQTGRETQYF
CDR3 DNA: TGCAGTGCTCAGACCGGGAGGGAGACCCAGTACTTC

clone size: NA
V gene: TRBV4-2
J gene: TRBJ2-1
D gene: NA
CDR3 protein: CASSQEQWALQFF
CDR3 DNA: TGTGCCAGCAGCCAAGAACAGTGGGCCCTCCAGTTCTTC

clone size: few
V gene: TRBV6-5
J gene: TRBJ2-5
D gene: NA
CDR3 protein: CASSSRTNRAAAQYF
CDR3 DNA: TGTGCCAGCAGTTCCCGGACTAACCGAGCGGCGGCCCAGTACTTC

clone size: NA
V gene: TRBV9
J gene: TRBJ2-5
D gene: NA
CDR3 protein: CASSPGGYQETQYF
CDR3 DNA: TGTGCCAGCAGCCCCGGGGGCTATCAAGAGACCCAGTACTTC

clone size: NA
V gene: TRBV6-1
J gene: TRBJ1-2
D gene: TRBD1
CDR3 protein: CASRKQGIDYGYTF
CDR3 DNA: TGTGCCAGCAGAAAACAGGGGATTGACTATGGCTACACCTTC

clone size: NA
V gene: TRBV6-1
J gene: TRBJ1-6
D gene: NA
CDR3 protein: CASSELRINSPLHF
CDR3 DNA: TGTGCCAGCAGTGAATTAAGGATAAATTCACCCCTCCACTTT

clone size: few
V gene: TRBV2
J gene: TRBJ2-7
D gene: NA
CDR3 protein: CASSEVRDNEQYF
CDR3 DNA: TGTGCCAGCAGTGAGGTCAGGGACAACGAGCAGTACTTC

clone size: few
V gene: TRBV6-5
J gene: TRBJ2-3
D gene: TRBD2
CDR3 protein: CASSYSVGGLTDTQYF
CDR3 DNA: TGTGCCAGCAGTTACTCGGTCGGGGGGTTGACAGATACGCAGTATTTT

clone size: NA
V gene: TRBV13
J gene: TRBJ2-2
D gene: TRBD2
CDR3 protein: CASTFGGAGELFF
CDR3 DNA: TGTGCCAGCACCTTCGGGGGGGCCGGGGAGCTGTTTTTT

clone size: NA
V gene: TRBV20-1
J gene: TRBJ2-5
D gene: NA
CDR3 protein: CSAKREAGWQETQYF
CDR3 DNA: TGCAGTGCTAAGAGGGAGGCAGGCTGGCAAGAGACCCAGTACTTC

clone size: few
V gene: TRBV15
J gene: TRBJ2-2
D gene: NA
CDR3 protein: CATRTANTGELFF
CDR3 DNA: TGTGCCACTAGGACGGCCAACACCGGGGAGCTGTTTTTT

clone size: NA
V gene: TRBV30
J gene: TRBJ2-7
D gene: NA
CDR3 protein: CAWSVLGSSYEQYF
CDR3 DNA: TGTGCCTGGAGTGTTTTGGGGTCCTCCTACGAGCAGTACTTC

clone size: NA
V gene: TRBV11-3
J gene: TRBJ2-2
D gene: NA
CDR3 protein: CASISGQGHTGELFF
CDR3 DNA: TGTGCCAGCATCTCGGGACAAGGACACACCGGGGAGCTGTTTTTT

clone size: NA
V gene: TRBV20-1
J gene: TRBJ2-7
D gene: NA
CDR3 protein: CSAIPPRTVNYEQYF
CDR3 DNA: TGCAGTGCTATCCCCCCTCGGACAGTCAACTACGAGCAGTACTTC

clone size: few
V gene: TRBV5-8
J gene: TRBJ1-3
D gene: NA
CDR3 protein: CASSLKRSGNTIYF
CDR3 DNA: TGTGCCAGCAGCTTGAAACGGTCTGGAAACACCATATATTTT

clone size: NA
V gene: TRBV12-3/TRBV12-4
J gene: TRBJ1-1
D gene: NA
CDR3 protein: CASSLVRQLRWGTEAFF
CDR3 DNA: TGTGCCAGCAGTTTAGTTCGGCAGCTTCGGTGGGGCACTGAAGCTTTCTTT